One and the same sample provided the 6 T cell receptor beta chains below, sequenced in a study of T cells after posttransplantation cyclophosphamide. Profiled with immunoSEQ multiplex PCR; TCRdb holds only in-frame clones, not every one. The data hold tens of thousands of clones, with just under 95% observed a single time. Specimen: PBMCs. All receptors come from a woman aged 25 to 39 in good health and a related stem cell transplant donor.

The rearrangement links TRBV28 to TRBJ1-6; D not resolved. This CDR3 region has 13 residues. Trimming left V 6 bases short and J 10 bases short, with 13 bases between. Germline V CDR1 and CDR2: MDHEN, SYDVKM. CDR3 protein: CASRFGFRSPLHF. CDR3 sequence (DNA): TGTGCCAGCAGGTTCGGGTTTCGATCACCCCTCCACTTT. Looking up the rest from reference TRBV28 and TRBJ1-6 gives the full variable domain: DVKVTQSSRYLVKRTGEKVFLECVQDMDHENMFWYRQDPGLGLRLIYFSYDVKMKEKGDIPEGYSVSREKKERFSLILESASTNQTSMYLCASRFGFRSPLHFGNGTRLTVT.

The rearrangement joins TRBV7-9 to TRBJ2-3, with D hard to call. Germline V CDR1 and CDR2: SEHNR, FQNEAQ (reference sequence). V was pared by 3 bases and J by 8 bases, with 9 bases between. The CDR3 is 12 residues long. The CDR3 coding sequence is TGTGCCAGCAGCTTGGGCCTAGGTACGCAGTATTTT. Translation gives CASSLGLGTQYF.

In this sample, this clone turned up a few times. This chain links TRBV27 with TRBJ1-2, with unresolved D. The CDR3 is 14 residues long. Germline V gene lookup returns CDR1 MNHEY and CDR2 SMNVEV (reference sequence). The V end lost 5 bases, the J end lost 1 base, and 11 bases lay between the germline ends. The CDR3 nucleotides are TGTGCCAGCAGTGAAACCCCGATTAACTATGGCTACACCTTC. This encodes CASSETPINYGYTF.

The chain carries TRBV7-9 and TRBJ2-1; 7 bases align to TRBD2. From germline, CDR1 is SEHNR and CDR2 FQNEAQ (reference sequence). The length of the CDR3 is 15 residues. J was trimmed by 6 bases and V by 5 bases; bases with no gene match: 10. CDR3 sequence (DNA): TGTGCCAGCAGCCCCCTGTGGGACTACACCAATGAGCAGTTCTTC. Encoded protein: CASSPLWDYTNEQFF. The entire variable domain, with the rest obtained from reference TRBV7-9 and TRBJ2-1, is as follows: DTGVSQNPRHKITKRGQNVTFRCDPISEHNRLYWYRQTLGQGPEFLTYFQNEAQLEKSRLLSDRFSAERPKGSFSTLEIQRTEQGDSAMYLCASSPLWDYTNEQFFGPGTRLTVL.

The CDR3 region is CASSPRVTNEKLFF. The CDR3 nucleotides read TGTGCCAGTAGCCCAAGAGTTACTAATGAAAAACTGTTTTTT. The rearrangement joins TRBV19 to TRBJ1-4; the D is unclear. Germline CDR1 is LNHDA and CDR2 is SQIVND (reference sequence). CDR3 length: 14 residues. Trimming pared 6 bases from V and 2 bases from J, leaving 10 bases between.

This clone was observed once. The chain is built from TRBV4-1 and TRBJ1-5; 9 nucleotides line up with TRBD1. CDR1 MGHRA and CDR2 YSYEKL come from the germline V gene. The V segment lost 5 bases and the J segment 4 bases; nucleotides outside the gene matches: 6. The CDR3 is made up of 15 amino acids. The chain's CDR3 is CASSVPTGGNQPQHF. Written as DNA, the CDR3 is TGCGCCAGCAGCGTACCGACAGGGGGAAATCAGCCCCAGCATTTT.